This section outlines one T cell receptor beta chain sequence together with its context. Generated by immunoSEQ multiplex PCR, the TCRdb table keeps only in-frame clones and is missing some. The repertoire includes a few hundred thousand clones, 65% to 85% of them detected once, and more than 15% sits in the top ten. The data were taken from a study of blood T cell repertoires in COVID-19. Study at large: There were acute and convalescent COVID-19 samples, and they came from the United States, Italy and Spain.

The CDR3 covers 15 residues. The V and J ends lost 2 bases and 3 bases respectively, with 12 bases between them. Looked up from germline, CDR1 is SEHNR and CDR2 is FQNEAQ (reference sequence). The chain recombines TRBV7-9 with TRBJ2-3, with D tentatively TRBD2 (6 bases). The source material was peripheral blood. The receptor was isolated from a person aged 70 to 79 with COVID-19, enrolled during active disease. The CDR3, as DNA: TGTGCCAGCAGCTTAAGGCGGGGAAGTACAGATACGCAGTATTTT. This translates into CASSLRRGSTDTQYF.